This T cell receptor beta chain originates from a study of blood T cell repertoires in COVID-19. Across the whole study: The study drew acute and convalescent COVID-19 samples from the United States, Italy and Spain. T cells, B-cell-depleted T cells, or PBMCs provided the cDNA or gDNA that served as material.

Trimming removed 0 bases from V and 0 bases from J; junction bases left unmatched: 3. This CDR3 region has 16 residues. The germline V gene has CDR1 SGDLS and CDR2 YYNGEE. Generated by immunoSEQ multiplex PCR, the TCRdb table keeps only in-frame clones and is missing some. The table shows some 460,000 clones, with about 85% occurring only once. The V gene is TRBV9, the J gene TRBJ1-1, with 9 nucleotides matching TRBD1. Sequenced input: PBMCs or T cells enriched from blood (not recorded which). This clonotype originated in a woman in her late teens or twenties with acute COVID-19. CDR3 coding DNA: TGTGCCAGCAGCGTAGGAGACAGGGGGATGAACACTGAAGCTTTCTTT. Amino acids: CASSVGDRGMNTEAFF.